These 28 T cell receptor beta chains were all obtained from the same sample, sequenced in a study of Ad26.COV2.S vaccination and SARS-CoV-2 variants. Repertoires were generated with immunoSEQ multiplex PCR, while TCRdb's copy carries only in-frame clones and drops some. Among about 350,000 clones, about 87% were seen once, and the ten largest hold approximately 5.9%. This sample's treatment: 15 to 20 received Ad26.COV2.S at low or high dose, single or two shots; roughly five received placebo; per-sample allocation not given. Day 63 following the first vaccine or placebo injection was when the samples were taken. Sequenced here: peripheral blood, sampled in a trial of Ad26.COV2.S vaccine versus placebo. Receptor source: a person between 18 and 60 years old who received the Ad26.COV2.S COVID-19 vaccine or a placebo.

In this sample, this clone turned up a few times. This CDR3 is also generated by other DNA sequences in the sample. The V and J genes are TRBV11-3 and TRBJ2-7, with TRBD1 as a possible D gene (6 bases). This CDR3 comprises 12 residues. CDR1 and CDR2 from the germline V gene are SGHNT and YENEEA. V dropped 6 bases and J dropped 5 bases, with 11 bases sitting between them. The DNA of the CDR3 is TGTGCCAGCAGTAGAGGGGGAAACGAGCAGTACTTC. This codes for CASSRGGNEQYF. Using reference TRBV11-3 and TRBJ2-7 for the parts outside the CDR3, the full variable domain is EAGVVQSPRYKIIEKKQPVAFWCNPISGHNTLYWYLQNLGQGPELLIRYENEEAVDDSQLPKDRFSAERLKGVDSTLKIQPAELGDSAVYLCASSRGGNEQYFGPGTRLTVT.

V usage is TRBV10-3 and J usage is TRBJ1-6; no clear D. The CDR3 contains 13 residues. V was trimmed by 3 bases and J by 4 bases, leaving 4 bases between them. The V gene's germline CDR1 is ENHRY and CDR2 SYGVKD. CDR3 in amino acids: CAISDSYNSPLHF. CDR3 coding DNA: TGTGCCATCAGTGACAGTTATAATTCACCCCTCCACTTT.

This clone was recorded only once. The chain combines TRBV3-1 (or the pseudogene TRBV3-2) with TRBJ1-1, with D hard to call. The ends were cut back, 4 bases at V and 2 bases at J, with 11 bases in the middle. The CDR3 consists of 14 residues. The V gene's germline CDR1 is LGHDT and CDR2 YNNKEL (reference sequence). DNA for the CDR3: TGTGCCAGCAGCCCCCTGCGGGATAACACTGAAGCTTTCTTT. This gives the protein CASSPLRDNTEAFF.

The V and J genes are TRBV28 and TRBJ2-5, with TRBD2 as a possible D gene (6 bases). Trimming left V 3 bases short and J 4 bases short, with 12 bases between. The CDR3 is 14 amino acids. Germline CDR1 is MDHEN and CDR2 is SYDVKM. The chain's CDR3 is CASSFGGVVETQYF. CDR3 coding DNA: TGTGCCAGCAGTTTCGGAGGGGTGGTAGAGACCCAGTACTTC.

This chain joins TRBV5-1 and TRBJ2-5; D tentatively reads TRBD1 or TRBD2 (5 bases each). V lost 0 bases and J lost 5, with 14 bases in between. Germline CDR1 reads SGHRS; CDR2 reads YFSETQ. There are 15 residues in the CDR3. Here the CDR3 DNA reads TGCGCCAGCAGCTTGGAGGGGCCGGGAAGGGAGACCCAGTACTTC. It is translated as CASSLEGPGRETQYF.

The chain uses TRBV18 and TRBJ1-5; D might be TRBD1 (5 bases). The CDR3 is 15 amino acids. The germline V gene has CDR1 KGHSH and CDR2 LQKENI. V was trimmed by 3 bases and J by 1 base, leaving 10 bases between them. In DNA form, the CDR3 reads TGTGCCAGCTCACCGTCATGGGGGAGCAATCAGCCCCAGCATTTT. It codes for CASSPSWGSNQPQHF. The entire variable domain, with the rest obtained from reference TRBV18 and TRBJ1-5, is as follows: NAGVMQNPRHLVRRRGQEARLRCSPMKGHSHVYWYRQLPEEGLKFMVYLQKENIIDESGMPKERFSAEFPKEGPSILRIQQVVRGDSAAYFCASSPSWGSNQPQHFGDGTRLSIL.

This clone was counted a single time. The rearrangement joins TRBV4-3 to TRBJ1-2, with D uncertain. This CDR3 region has 14 residues. Germline-derived CDR1 and CDR2 are LGHNA and YSLEER. Trimming removed 0 bases at V and 5 bases at J, with 10 bases between. DNA for the CDR3: TGCGCCAGCAGCCAAGATGCCATGGGGTATGGCTACACCTTC. Translation gives CASSQDAMGYGYTF.

J is TRBJ2-5 and V is TRBV27, with D perhaps being TRBD1 or TRBD2 (6 bases each). The V end lost 3 bases, the J end lost 2 bases, and 10 bases lay between the germline ends. This CDR3 is built from 14 residues. Germline CDR1 is MNHEY and CDR2 is SMNVEV (reference sequence). CDR3 in amino acids: CASSLGGQQETQYF. CDR3 DNA: TGTGCCAGCAGTTTGGGAGGACAGCAAGAGACCCAGTACTTC.

The CDR3, as DNA: TGTGCCAGCAGCTCGGGGACCCTACTACAGTTCTTC. Protein: CASSSGTLLQFF. The chain links TRBV6-2 or TRBV6-3 to TRBJ2-1; D may correspond to TRBD1 or TRBD2 (5 bases each). The V gene's germline CDR1 is MNHEY and CDR2 SVGEGT. V was cut by 6 bases and J by 13 bases, with 16 bases left in between. The CDR3 runs 12 residues.

This clone was found once. V usage is TRBV5-1 and J usage is TRBJ2-7; a weak D match, TRBD1 (5 bases). The CDR3 has 13 residues. Trimming shortened V by 3 bases and J by 5 bases, and 12 bases separated the two germline ends. The germline V gene has CDR1 SGHRS and CDR2 YFSETQ. CDR3 DNA: TGCGCCAGCAGCTCTCAGGGTGCCCACGAGCAGTACTTC. It codes for CASSSQGAHEQYF.

The gene calls are TRBV7-2 and TRBJ2-7, with 11 bases aligning to TRBD2. The germline CDR1 and CDR2 sequences are SGHTA and FQGNSA. J gave up 3 bases and V 5 bases, and 18 bases lay outside the gene matches. This CDR3 contains 19 residues. The CDR3 DNA sequence: TGTGCCAGCAGCCCGAGAGATAGTAGCGGGAGGGCCGAAATCTACGAGCAGTACTTC. This encodes CASSPRDSSGRAEIYEQYF. The variable domain in full, with the rest retrieved from reference TRBV7-2 and TRBJ2-7, is GAGVSQSPSNKVTEKGKDVELRCDPISGHTALYWYRQSLGQGLEFLIYFQGNSAPDKSGLPSDRFSAERTGGSVSTLTIQRTQQEDSAVYLCASSPRDSSGRAEIYEQYFGPGTRLTVT.

The rearrangement joins TRBV27 to TRBJ2-1; D is unresolved. This CDR3 comprises 17 residues. V was clipped by 0 bases and J by 1 base, with 13 bases between them. The germline gives CDR1 MNHEY, CDR2 SMNVEV (reference sequence). The DNA of the CDR3 is TGTGCCAGCAGTTTATCCAATGCCCTGAGGTCCTACAATGAGCAGTTCTTC. Its protein product is CASSLSNALRSYNEQFF.

This chain connects TRBV3-1 (or the pseudogene TRBV3-2) to TRBJ2-1, with D tentatively TRBD2 (6 bases). The CDR3 has 17 residues. Trimming took off 0 bases at V and 3 bases at J, with 15 bases between the two ends. The germline V gene encodes CDR1 LGHDT and CDR2 YNNKEL (reference sequence). As DNA, the CDR3 is TGTGCCAGCAGCCAAGATTGGGCTAGCGAGTTCTACAATGAGCAGTTCTTC. Its translation is CASSQDWASEFYNEQFF.

This clone showed up just a few times. V and J are TRBV29-1 and TRBJ1-4; the D is unclear. The CDR3 contains 14 residues. Germline lookup yields CDR1 SQVTM and CDR2 ANQGSEA. The V and J ends lost 1 base and 5 bases respectively, with 11 bases between them. CDR3 bases: TGCAGCGTTGAAGGAGGGAGCATAAATGAAAAACTGTTTTTT. Protein sequence: CSVEGGSINEKLFF.

CDR3 DNA sequence: TGTGCCAGCAGCTTGGCGGTTTCCCTGGGGTCCTACAATGAGCAGTTCTTC. It translates to CASSLAVSLGSYNEQFF. The J gene is TRBJ2-1, the V gene TRBV5-6, with D uncertain. This CDR3 spans 17 amino acids. Germline CDR1 and CDR2: SGHDT and YYEEEE. V lost 0 bases to trimming and J lost 1 base, with 14 bases between them. Filled out from reference TRBV5-6 and TRBJ2-1, the complete variable domain reads DAGVTQSPTHLIKTRGQQVTLRCSPKSGHDTVSWYQQALGQGPQFIFQYYEEEERQRGNFPDRFSGHQFPNYSSELNVNALLLGDSALYLCASSLAVSLGSYNEQFFGPGTRLTVL.

V usage is TRBV3-1 (or the pseudogene TRBV3-2) and J usage is TRBJ2-7; no firm D call. Trimming removed 1 base from V and 7 bases from J, with 11 bases in between. The CDR3 sequence is 13 residues long. Germline assignment: CDR1 LGHDT and CDR2 YNNKEL (reference sequence). CDR3 sequence (DNA): TGTGCCAGCAGCCAAGTCCCACGTTGGGAGCAGTACTTC. Translating it yields CASSQVPRWEQYF.

The rearrangement links TRBV6-1 to TRBJ1-6; D is unresolved. This CDR3 contains 16 residues. Trimming removed 1 base at V and 4 bases at J, with 11 bases between. Germline-derived CDR1 and CDR2 are MNHNS and SASEGT. The chain's CDR3 is CASSEGTLQYNSPLHF. CDR3 sequence (DNA): TGTGCCAGCAGTGAAGGGACGTTACAGTATAATTCACCCCTCCACTTT.

The rearrangement links TRBV14 to TRBJ1-6, with D unclear. The CDR3 runs 14 residues. Deletions cut 5 bases from V and 0 bases from J, with 5 bases between. Germline-derived CDR1 and CDR2 are SGHDN and FVKESK. In DNA form, the CDR3 reads TGTGCCAGCAGCTTAAGCTCCTATAATTCACCCCTCCACTTT. Its translation: CASSLSSYNSPLHF.

This clone came up once. The rearrangement uses TRBV12-3 or TRBV12-4 and TRBJ1-1; D is unclear. V shed 8 bases and J shed 10 bases, with 14 bases lying between them. The CDR3 length is 11 residues. CDR3 amino acids: CASGQGIGAFF. Written as DNA, the CDR3 is TGTGCCAGCGGTCAAGGGATCGGAGCTTTCTTT.

The rearrangement joins TRBV5-6 to TRBJ1-5, with 7 nucleotides matching TRBD1. This CDR3 is 14 amino acids long. V trimming: 2 bases; J trimming: 5 bases; junction bases outside the gene matches: 4. Germline CDR1 SGHDT, CDR2 YYEEEE. CDR3 sequence: CASSLGGGYQPQHF. The CDR3 region has the DNA TGTGCCAGCAGCTTAGGAGGGGGCTATCAGCCCCAGCATTTT.

The chain is built from TRBV19 and TRBJ2-7; a weak D match, TRBD1 (6 bases). The CDR3 length is 15 residues. V lost 10 bases to trimming and J lost 9 bases, with 28 bases between them. CDR1 and CDR2 (germline): LNHDA, SQIVND (reference sequence). This CDR3 reads CATRTEDRGAAVQYF. The DNA for the CDR3 is TGTGCCACCAGGACCGAGGACAGAGGGGCCGCCGTGCAGTACTTC.

This chain uses TRBV6-1 with TRBJ1-5; a weak D match, TRBD1 (6 bases). The CDR3 has 18 amino acids. Germline loops: CDR1 MNHNS, CDR2 SASEGT. The V end lost 2 bases, the J end lost 0 bases, and 17 bases lay between the germline ends. In nucleotides, the CDR3 is TGTGCCAGCAGTGAAAGGCCAGGGGCTACCTATAGCAATCAGCCCCAGCATTTT. Translation: CASSERPGATYSNQPQHF.

This rearrangement joins TRBV6-1 to TRBJ2-1, with a possible D match to TRBD2 (6 bases). Germline CDR1 reads MNHNS; CDR2 reads SASEGT. The germline V and J ends were trimmed by 2 bases and 12 bases, with 14 bases remaining between them. This CDR3 comprises 13 residues. The CDR3 bases are TGTGCCAGCAGTGAAAGAGGCGGGGATGGGCAGTTCTTC. As protein: CASSERGGDGQFF.

The gene calls are TRBV9 and TRBJ1-1; D perhaps matches TRBD1 (6 bases). V was pared by 4 bases and J by 5 bases, with 12 bases between. Germline V gene lookup returns CDR1 SGDLS and CDR2 YYNGEE. CDR3 length: 13 amino acids. For the CDR3, the DNA is TGTGCCAGCAGCATCGACAGGAATACTGAAGCTTTCTTT. Protein sequence: CASSIDRNTEAFF.

The V gene is TRBV19, the J gene TRBJ2-1; TRBD2 aligns across 7 bases. Germline V CDR1 and CDR2: LNHDA, SQIVND (reference sequence). The length of the CDR3 is 16 residues. The ends lost 4 bases at V and 2 bases at J; junction bases unmatched: 8. The CDR3 DNA reads as TGTGCCAGTAGTAGGACTAGTGATCCTCCCTACAATGAGCAGTTCTTC. It codes for CASSRTSDPPYNEQFF.

This clone appeared once. The rearrangement links TRBV21-1 to TRBJ2-5; the table's D call, TRBD2, was not checked against the DNA. TRBV21-1 is annotated as a pseudogene. CDR3 size: 17 residues. In nucleotides, the CDR3 is TGTGCCAGCAGCAAACGGGGGGGCAGAGAAAAAAAAGAGACCCAGTACTTC. Amino acids: CASSKRGGREKKETQYF.

V is TRBV5-1 and J is TRBJ2-2, with D tentatively TRBD1 or TRBD2 (5 bases each). Deletions cut 0 bases from V and 7 bases from J, with 19 bases between. The CDR3 is 17 amino acids. CDR1 is SGHRS and CDR2 is YFSETQ in the germline V gene. The CDR3 DNA reads as TGCGCCAGCAGCTTGGCCGCCCGAGGGGTAGCAGGCGGGGAGCTGTTTTTT. It is translated as CASSLAARGVAGGELFF.

The chain is built from TRBV7-2 and TRBJ2-5; 14 bases line up with TRBD2. From germline, CDR1 is SGHTA and CDR2 FQGNSA. This CDR3 has 16 amino acids. Germline trimming cut 5 bases from V and 4 bases from J; bases unmatched to any gene: 6. In DNA form, the CDR3 reads TGTGCCAGCAGCCTTGGACTAGCGGGAGGAAGAGAGACCCAGTACTTC. Its protein is CASSLGLAGGRETQYF.